Below, one T cell receptor beta chain is given with its context. The data were taken from a study of blood T cell repertoires in COVID-19. The assay was immunoSEQ multiplex PCR, and TCRdb's table has in-frame clones only and misses some. The sample carries around 250,000 clones, around 89% recorded once. Germline values: CDR1 MDHEN, CDR2 SYDVKM. The CDR3 consists of 16 residues. Trimming cost V 6 bases and J 3 bases, with 20 bases left between them. This receptor was identified in a woman in her 30s with acute COVID-19. The J gene is TRBJ1-1, the V gene TRBV28; TRBD1 is a possible D gene (5 bases). The sequencing sample was made of PBMCs or T cells enriched from blood (not recorded which). This CDR3 is CASRFDEGWGDTEAFF. The CDR3 DNA follows: TGTGCCAGCAGGTTCGATGAAGGATGGGGGGACACTGAAGCTTTCTTT. Based on the CDR3 plus reference TRBV28 and TRBJ1-1, the full variable domain is DVKVTQSSRYLVKRTGEKVFLECVQDMDHENMFWYRQDPGLGLRLIYFSYDVKMKEKGDIPEGYSVSREKKERFSLILESASTNQTSMYLCASRFDEGWGDTEAFFGQGTRLTVV.